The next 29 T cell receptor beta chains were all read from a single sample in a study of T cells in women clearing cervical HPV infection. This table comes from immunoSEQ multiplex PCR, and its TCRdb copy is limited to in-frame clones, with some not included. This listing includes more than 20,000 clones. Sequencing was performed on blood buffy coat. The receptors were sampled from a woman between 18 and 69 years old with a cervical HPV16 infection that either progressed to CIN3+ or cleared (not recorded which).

The chain's CDR3 is CASSRSLAGELFF. The sequenced part of the CDR3 DNA is TGTGCCAGCAGCCGTAGTTTAGCCGGGGAG. The rearrangement joins TRBV5-4 to TRBJ2-2; D is unclear. From the germline J gene comes the end of the CDR3, since the read stops 3 residues before it. CDR3 length equals 13 residues. Germline V CDR1 and CDR2: SGHNT, YYREEE (reference sequence). Trimming cost V 4 bases and J 6 bases, with 10 bases left between them.

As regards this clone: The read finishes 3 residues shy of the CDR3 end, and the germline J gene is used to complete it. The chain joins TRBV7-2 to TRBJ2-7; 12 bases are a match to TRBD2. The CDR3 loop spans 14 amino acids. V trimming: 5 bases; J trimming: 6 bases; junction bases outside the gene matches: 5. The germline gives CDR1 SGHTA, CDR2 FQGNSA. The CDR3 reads CASSQLAGGTEQYF. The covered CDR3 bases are TGTGCCAGCAGCCAACTAGCGGGAGGAACCGAG.

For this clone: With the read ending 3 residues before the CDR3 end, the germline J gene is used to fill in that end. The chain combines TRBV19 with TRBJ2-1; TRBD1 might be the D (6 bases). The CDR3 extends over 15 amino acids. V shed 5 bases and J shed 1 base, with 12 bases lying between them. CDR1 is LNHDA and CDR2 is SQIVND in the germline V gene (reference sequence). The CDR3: CASSFGTGSYNEQFF. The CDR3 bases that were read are TGTGCCAGTAGTTTTGGCACAGGGTCCTACAATGAG.

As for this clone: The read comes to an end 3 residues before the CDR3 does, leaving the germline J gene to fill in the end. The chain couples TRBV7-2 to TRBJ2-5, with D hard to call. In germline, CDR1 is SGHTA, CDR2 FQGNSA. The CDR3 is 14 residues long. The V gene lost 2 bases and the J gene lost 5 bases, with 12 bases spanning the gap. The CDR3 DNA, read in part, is TGTGCCAGCAGCTTAAGTCAGTTTTTCGAGACC. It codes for CASSLSQFFET. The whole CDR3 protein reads CASSLSQFFETQYF.

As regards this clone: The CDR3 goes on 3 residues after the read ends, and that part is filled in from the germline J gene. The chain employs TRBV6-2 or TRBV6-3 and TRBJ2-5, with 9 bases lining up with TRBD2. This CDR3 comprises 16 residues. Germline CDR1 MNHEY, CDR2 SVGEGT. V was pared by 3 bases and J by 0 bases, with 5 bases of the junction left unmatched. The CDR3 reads CASSYGLARNQETQYF. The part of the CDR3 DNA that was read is TGTGCCAGCAGTTATGGACTAGCGAGGAACCAAGAGACC.

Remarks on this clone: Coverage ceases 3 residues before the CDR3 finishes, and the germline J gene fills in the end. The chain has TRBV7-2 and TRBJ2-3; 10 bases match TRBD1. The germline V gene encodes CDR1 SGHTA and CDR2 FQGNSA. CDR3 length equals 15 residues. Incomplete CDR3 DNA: TGTGCCAGCATCCTGATTGGGACAGGGGTAGAGACG. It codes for CASILIGTGVET. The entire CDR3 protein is CASILIGTGVETQYF.

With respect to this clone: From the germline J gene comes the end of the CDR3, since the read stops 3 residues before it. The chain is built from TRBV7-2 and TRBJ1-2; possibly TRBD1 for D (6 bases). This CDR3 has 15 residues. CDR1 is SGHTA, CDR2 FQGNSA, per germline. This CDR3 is CASSSRGRGYNDYTF. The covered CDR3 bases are TGTGCCAGCAGCTCACGCGGGAGGGGGTACAATGAC.

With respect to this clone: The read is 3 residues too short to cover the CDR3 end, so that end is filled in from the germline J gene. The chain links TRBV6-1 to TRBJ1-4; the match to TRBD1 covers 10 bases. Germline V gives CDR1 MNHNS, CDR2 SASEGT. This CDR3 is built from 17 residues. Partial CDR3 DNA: TGTGCCAGCAGTGAAGTGGGGACAGGGGCGGCGACCGGGGAA. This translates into CASSEVGTGAATGE. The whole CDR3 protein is CASSEVGTGAATGELFF.

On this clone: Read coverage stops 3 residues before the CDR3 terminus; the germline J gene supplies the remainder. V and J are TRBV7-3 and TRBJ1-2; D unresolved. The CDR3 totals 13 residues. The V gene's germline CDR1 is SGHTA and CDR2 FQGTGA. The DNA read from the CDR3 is TGTGCCAGCAGCCCTAGCGAGGCCCATGAC. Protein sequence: CASSPSEAHD. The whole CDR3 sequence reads CASSPSEAHDYTF.

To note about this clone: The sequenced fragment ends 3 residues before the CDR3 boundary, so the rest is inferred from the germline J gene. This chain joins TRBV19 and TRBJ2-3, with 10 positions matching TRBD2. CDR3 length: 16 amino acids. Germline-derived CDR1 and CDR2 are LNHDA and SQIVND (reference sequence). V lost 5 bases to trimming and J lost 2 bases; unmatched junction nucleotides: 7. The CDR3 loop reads CASSLMGLALTDTQYF. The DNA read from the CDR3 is TGTGCCAGTAGTCTGATGGGACTAGCGCTCACAGATACG.

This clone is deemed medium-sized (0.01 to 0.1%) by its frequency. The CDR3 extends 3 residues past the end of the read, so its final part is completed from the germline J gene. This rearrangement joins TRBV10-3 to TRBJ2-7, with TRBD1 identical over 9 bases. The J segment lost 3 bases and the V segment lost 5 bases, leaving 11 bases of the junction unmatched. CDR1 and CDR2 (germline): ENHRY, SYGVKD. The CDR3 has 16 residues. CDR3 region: CAISRILQGADYEQYF. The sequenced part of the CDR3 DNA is TGTGCCATCAGTCGAATCTTACAGGGGGCGGACTACGAG.

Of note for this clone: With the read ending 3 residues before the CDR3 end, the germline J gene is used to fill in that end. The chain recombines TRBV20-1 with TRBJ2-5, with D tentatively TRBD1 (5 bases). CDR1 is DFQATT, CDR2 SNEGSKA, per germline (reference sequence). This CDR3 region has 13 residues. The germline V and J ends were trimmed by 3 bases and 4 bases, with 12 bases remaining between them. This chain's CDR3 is CSASRIQGETQYF. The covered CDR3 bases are TGCAGTGCTAGCCGGATCCAGGGAGAGACC.

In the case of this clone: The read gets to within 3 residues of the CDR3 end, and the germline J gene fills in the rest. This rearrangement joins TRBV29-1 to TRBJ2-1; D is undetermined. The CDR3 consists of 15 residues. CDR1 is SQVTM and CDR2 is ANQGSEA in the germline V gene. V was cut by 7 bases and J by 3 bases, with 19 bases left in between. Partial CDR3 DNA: TGCAGCGAGCTCGGCGGAAGGTCAAACTACAATGAG. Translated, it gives CSELGGRSNYNE. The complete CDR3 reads CSELGGRSNYNEQFF.

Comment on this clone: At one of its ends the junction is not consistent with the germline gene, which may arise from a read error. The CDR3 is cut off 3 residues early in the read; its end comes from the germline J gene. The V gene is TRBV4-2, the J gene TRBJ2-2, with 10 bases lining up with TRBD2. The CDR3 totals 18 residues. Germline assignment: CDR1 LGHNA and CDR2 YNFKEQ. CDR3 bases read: TGCGCCAGCAGCTTGAGACTAGCGGGTACTCCGGTGGACGGGGAG. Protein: CASSLRLAGTPVDGE. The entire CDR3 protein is CASSLRLAGTPVDGELFF.

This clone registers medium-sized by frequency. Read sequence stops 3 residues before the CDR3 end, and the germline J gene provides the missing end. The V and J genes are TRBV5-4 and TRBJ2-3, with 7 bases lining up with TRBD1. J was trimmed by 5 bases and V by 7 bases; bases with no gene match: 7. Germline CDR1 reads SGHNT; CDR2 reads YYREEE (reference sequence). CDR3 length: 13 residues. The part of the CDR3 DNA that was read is TGTGCCAGCGGAACGACAGGGATAGATACG. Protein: CASGTTGIDT. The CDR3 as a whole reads CASGTTGIDTQYF.

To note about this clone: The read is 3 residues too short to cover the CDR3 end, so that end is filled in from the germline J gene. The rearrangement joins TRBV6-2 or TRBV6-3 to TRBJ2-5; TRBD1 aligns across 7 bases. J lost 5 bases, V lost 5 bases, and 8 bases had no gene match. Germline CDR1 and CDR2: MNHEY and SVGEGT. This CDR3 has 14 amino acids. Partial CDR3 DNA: TGTGCCAGCAGTACGGAAGGGGGCGTGGAGACC. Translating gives CASSTEGGVET. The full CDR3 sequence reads CASSTEGGVETQYF.

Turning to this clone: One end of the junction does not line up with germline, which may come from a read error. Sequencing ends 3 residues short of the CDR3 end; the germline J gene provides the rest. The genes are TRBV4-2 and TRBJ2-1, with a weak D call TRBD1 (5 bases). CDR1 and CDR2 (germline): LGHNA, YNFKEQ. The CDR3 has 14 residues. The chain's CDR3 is CASSQDWTLNEQFF. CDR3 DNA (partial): TGCGCCAGCAGCCAAGATTGGACACTCAATGAG.

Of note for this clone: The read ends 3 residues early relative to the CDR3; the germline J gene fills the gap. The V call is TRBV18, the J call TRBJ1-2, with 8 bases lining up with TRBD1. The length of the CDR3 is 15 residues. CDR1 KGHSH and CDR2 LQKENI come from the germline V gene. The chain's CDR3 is CASSPTGTGTDTYTF. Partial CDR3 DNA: TGTGCCAGCTCACCCACCGGGACAGGCACAGATACC.

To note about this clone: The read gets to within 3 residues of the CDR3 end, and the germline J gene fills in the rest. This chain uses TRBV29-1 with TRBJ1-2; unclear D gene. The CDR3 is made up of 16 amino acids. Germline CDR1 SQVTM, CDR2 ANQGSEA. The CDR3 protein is CSVEFEYGFYYNDYTF. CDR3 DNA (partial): TGCAGCGTTGAATTCGAATACGGGTTCTACTACAATGAC. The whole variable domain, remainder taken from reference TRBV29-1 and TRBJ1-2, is SAVISQKPSRDICQRGTSLTIQCQVDSQVTMMFWYRQQPGQSLTLIATANQGSEATYESGFVIDKFPISRPNLTFSTLTVSNMSPEDSSIYLCSVEFEYGFYYNDYTFGSGTRLTVV.

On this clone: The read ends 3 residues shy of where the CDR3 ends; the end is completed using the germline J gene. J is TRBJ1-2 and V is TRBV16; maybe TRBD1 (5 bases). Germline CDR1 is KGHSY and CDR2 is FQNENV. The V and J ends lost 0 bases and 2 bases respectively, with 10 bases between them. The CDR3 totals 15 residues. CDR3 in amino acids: CASSQSRGENYGYTF. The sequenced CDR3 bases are TGTGCCAGCAGCCAATCAAGGGGTGAGAACTATGGC.

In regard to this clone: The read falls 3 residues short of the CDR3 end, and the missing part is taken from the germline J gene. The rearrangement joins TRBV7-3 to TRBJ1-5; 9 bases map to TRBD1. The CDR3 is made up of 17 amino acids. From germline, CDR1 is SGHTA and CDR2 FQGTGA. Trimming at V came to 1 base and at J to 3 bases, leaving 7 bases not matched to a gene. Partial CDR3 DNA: TGTGCCAGCAGCTTAAGTTTCCGGACAGGGGTCAATCAGCCC. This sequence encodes CASSLSFRTGVNQP. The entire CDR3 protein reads CASSLSFRTGVNQPQHF.

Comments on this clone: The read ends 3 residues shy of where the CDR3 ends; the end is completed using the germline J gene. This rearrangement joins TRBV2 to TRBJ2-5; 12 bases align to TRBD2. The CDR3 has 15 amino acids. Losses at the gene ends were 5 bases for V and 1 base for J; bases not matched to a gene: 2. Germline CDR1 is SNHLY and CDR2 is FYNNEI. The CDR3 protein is CASSPGLAGQETQYF. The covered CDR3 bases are TGTGCCAGCAGTCCGGGACTAGCGGGCCAAGAGACC. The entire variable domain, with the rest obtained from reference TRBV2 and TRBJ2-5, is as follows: EPEVTQTPSHQVTQMGQEVILRCVPISNHLYFYWYRQILGQKVEFLVSFYNNEISEKSEIFDDQFSVERPDGSNFTLKIRSTKLEDSAMYFCASSPGLAGQETQYFGPGTRLLVL.

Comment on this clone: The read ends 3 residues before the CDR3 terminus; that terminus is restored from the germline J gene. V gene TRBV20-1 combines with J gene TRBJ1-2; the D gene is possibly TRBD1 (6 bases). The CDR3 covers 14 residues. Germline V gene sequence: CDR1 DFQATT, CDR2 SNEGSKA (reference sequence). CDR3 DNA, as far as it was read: TGCAGTGCGGGGGCAGTTCAGGGGCAAGAGACC. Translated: CSAGAVQGQET. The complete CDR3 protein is CSAGAVQGQETYTF.

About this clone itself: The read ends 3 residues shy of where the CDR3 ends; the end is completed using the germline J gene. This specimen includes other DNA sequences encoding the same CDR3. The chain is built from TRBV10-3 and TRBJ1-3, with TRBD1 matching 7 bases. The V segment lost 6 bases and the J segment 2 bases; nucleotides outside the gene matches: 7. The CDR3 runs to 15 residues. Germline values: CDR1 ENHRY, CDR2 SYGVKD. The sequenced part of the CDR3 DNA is TGTGCCATCAGGACAGGGTCTAAGGCTGGAAACACC. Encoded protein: CAIRTGSKAGNT. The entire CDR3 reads CAIRTGSKAGNTIYF.

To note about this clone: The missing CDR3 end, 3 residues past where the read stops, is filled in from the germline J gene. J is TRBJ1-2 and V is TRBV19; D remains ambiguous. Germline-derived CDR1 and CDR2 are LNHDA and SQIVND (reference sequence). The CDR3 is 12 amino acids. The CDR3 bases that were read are TGTGCCAGTAGTAACCCCCCAGGCGGC. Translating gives CASSNPPGG. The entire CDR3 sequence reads CASSNPPGGYTF. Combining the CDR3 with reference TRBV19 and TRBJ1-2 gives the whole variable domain DGGITQSPKYLFRKEGQNVTLSCEQNLNHDAMYWYRQDPGQGLRLIYYSQIVNDFQKGDIAEGYSVSREKKESFPLTVTSAQKNPTAFYLCASSNPPGGYTFGSGTRLTVV.

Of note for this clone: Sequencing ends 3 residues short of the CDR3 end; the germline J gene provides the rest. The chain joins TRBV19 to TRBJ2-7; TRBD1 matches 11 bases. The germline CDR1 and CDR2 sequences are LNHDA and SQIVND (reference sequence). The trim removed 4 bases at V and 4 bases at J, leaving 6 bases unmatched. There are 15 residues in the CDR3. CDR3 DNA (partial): TGTGCCAGTAGTACCGGGACAGGGGGTTGGTACGAG. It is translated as CASSTGTGGWYE. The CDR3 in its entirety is CASSTGTGGWYEQYF.

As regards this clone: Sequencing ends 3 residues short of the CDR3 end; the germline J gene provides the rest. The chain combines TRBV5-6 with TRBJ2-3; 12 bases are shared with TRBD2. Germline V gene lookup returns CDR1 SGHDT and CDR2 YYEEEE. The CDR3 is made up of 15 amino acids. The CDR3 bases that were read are TGTGCCAGCAGCTTAAGGCTAGCGGGAGGGGAGACG. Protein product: CASSLRLAGGET. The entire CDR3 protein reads CASSLRLAGGETQYF.

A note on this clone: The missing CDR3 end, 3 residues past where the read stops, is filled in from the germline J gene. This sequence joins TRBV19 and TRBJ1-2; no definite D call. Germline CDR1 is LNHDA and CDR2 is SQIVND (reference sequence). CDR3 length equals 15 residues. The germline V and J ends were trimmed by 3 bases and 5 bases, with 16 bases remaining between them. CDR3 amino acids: CASSISAVTRYGYTF. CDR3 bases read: TGTGCCAGTAGTATTAGCGCGGTGACACGTTATGGC.

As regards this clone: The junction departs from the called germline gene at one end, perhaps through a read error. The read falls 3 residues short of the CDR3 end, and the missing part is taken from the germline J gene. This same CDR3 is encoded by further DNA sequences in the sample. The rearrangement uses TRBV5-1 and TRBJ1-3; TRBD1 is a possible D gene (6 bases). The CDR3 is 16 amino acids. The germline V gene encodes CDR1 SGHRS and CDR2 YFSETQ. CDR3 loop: CASSLEDRPSGNTIYF. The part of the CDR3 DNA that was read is TGCGCCAGCAGCTTGGAAGACAGGCCATCTGGAAACACA.